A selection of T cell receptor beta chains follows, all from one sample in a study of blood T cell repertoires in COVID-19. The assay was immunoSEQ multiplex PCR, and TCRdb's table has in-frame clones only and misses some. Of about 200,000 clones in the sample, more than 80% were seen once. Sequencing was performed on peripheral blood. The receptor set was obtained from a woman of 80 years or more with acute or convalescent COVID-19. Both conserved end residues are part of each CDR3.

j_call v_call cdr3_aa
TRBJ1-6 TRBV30 CAHQQGSGSPLHF
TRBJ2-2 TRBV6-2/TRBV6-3 CASSTGQGAPGELFF
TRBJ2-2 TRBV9 CASSPRQYTGELFF
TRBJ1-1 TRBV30 CAWSGDRRNTEAFF
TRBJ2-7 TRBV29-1 CSVDTLAGGAYEQYF
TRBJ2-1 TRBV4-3 CASSKDPGGLTRYNEQFF
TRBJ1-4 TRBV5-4 CASSFGWQGNEKLFF
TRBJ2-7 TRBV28 CASGDRVMNEQYF
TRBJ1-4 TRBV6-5 CASSYEPTNEKLFF
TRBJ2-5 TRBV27 CASGTGQETQYF
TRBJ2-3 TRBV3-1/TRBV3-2 CASSHRTGSGTDTQYF